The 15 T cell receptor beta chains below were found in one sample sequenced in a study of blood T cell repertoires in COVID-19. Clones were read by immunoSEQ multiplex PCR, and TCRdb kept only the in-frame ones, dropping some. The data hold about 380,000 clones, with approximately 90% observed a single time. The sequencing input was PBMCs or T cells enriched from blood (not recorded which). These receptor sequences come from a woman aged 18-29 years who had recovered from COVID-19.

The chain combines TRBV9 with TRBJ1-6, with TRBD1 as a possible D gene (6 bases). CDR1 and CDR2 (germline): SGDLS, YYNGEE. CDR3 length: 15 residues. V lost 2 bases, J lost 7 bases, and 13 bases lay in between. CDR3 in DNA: TGTGCCAGCAGCGTGGAGGGGGGGCGAAATTCACCCCTCCACTTT. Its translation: CASSVEGGRNSPLHF.

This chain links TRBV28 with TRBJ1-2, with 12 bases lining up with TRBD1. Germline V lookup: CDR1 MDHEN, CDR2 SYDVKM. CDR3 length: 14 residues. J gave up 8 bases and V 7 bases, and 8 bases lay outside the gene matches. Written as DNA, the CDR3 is TGTGCCAGCACCACACCCGGGACAGGGGGCGGCTACACCTTC. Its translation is CASTTPGTGGGYTF.

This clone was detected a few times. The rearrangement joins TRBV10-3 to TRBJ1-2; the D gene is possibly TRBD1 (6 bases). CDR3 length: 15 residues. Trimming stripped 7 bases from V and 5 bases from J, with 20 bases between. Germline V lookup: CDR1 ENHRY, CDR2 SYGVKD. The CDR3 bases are TGTGCCATCACCCCAGGGGTAGGGAAGGGGTATGGCTACACCTTC. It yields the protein CAITPGVGKGYGYTF.

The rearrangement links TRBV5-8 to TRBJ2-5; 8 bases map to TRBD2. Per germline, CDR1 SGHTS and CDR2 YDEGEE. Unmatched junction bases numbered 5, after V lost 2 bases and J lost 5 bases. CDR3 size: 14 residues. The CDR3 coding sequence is TGTGCCAGCAGCTTCCCCGGGGGGGGCGAGACCCAGTACTTC. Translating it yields CASSFPGGGETQYF.

The CDR3: CATQAGFNYGYTF. The CDR3 nucleotides are TGTGCCACCCAAGCGGGGTTTAACTATGGCTACACCTTC. V gene TRBV21-1 combines with J gene TRBJ1-2. TRBV21-1 is tagged as a pseudogene. There are 13 residues in the CDR3.

The CDR3 DNA is TGTGCCTGGAGTTCACTCGACAGTGATAGCAATCAGCCCCAGCATTTT. This codes for CAWSSLDSDSNQPQHF. The rearrangement uses TRBV30 and TRBJ1-5, with D perhaps TRBD1 (5 bases). V shed 2 bases and J shed 0 bases, with 14 bases lying between them. The CDR3 extends over 16 amino acids. Per germline, CDR1 GTSNPN and CDR2 SVGIG (reference sequence). The variable domain in full, completed from reference TRBV30 and TRBJ1-5, reads SQTIHQWPATLVQPVGSPLSLECTVEGTSNPNLYWYRQAAGRGLQLLFYSVGIGQISSEVPQNLSASRPQDRQFILSSKKLLLSDSGFYLCAWSSLDSDSNQPQHFGDGTRLSIL.

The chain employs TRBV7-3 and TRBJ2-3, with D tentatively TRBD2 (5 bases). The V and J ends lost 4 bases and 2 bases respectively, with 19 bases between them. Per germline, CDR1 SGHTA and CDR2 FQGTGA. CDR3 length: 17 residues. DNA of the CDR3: TGTGCCAGCAGCTCCGATCCCCGGGGAGAGGTCACAGATACGCAGTATTTT. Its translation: CASSSDPRGEVTDTQYF.

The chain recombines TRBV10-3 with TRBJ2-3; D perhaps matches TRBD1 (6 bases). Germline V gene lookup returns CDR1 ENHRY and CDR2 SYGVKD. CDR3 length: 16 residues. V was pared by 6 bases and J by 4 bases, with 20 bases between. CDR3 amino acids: CAIRTRDTQFADTQYF. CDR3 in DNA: TGTGCCATCAGAACCCGGGACACCCAATTCGCAGATACGCAGTATTTT.

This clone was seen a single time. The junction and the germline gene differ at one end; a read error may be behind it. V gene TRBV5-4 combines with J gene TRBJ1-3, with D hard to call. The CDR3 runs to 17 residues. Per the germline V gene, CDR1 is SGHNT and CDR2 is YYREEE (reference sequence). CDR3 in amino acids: CASSYSDEAHHGDTIYF. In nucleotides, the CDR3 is TGTGCCAGCAGCTATTCTGACGAGGCCCATCATGGAGACACCATATATTTT.

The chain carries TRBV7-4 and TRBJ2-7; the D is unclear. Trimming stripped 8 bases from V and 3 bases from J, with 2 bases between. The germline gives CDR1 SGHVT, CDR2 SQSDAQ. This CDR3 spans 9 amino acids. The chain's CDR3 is CASRYEQYF. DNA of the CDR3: TGTGCCAGCCGCTACGAGCAGTACTTC.

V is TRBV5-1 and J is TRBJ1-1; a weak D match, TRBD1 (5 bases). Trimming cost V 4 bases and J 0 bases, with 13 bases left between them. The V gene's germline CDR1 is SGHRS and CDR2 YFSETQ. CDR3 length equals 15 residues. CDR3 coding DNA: TGCGCCAGCAGCGAACAGGTCGGTTTGAACACTGAAGCTTTCTTT. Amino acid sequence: CASSEQVGLNTEAFF.

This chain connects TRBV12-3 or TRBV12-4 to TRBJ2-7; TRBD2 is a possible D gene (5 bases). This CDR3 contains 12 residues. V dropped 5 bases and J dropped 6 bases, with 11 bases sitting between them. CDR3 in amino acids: CASSLTSGEQYF. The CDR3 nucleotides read TGTGCCAGCAGTCTTACTAGTGGCGAGCAGTACTTC.

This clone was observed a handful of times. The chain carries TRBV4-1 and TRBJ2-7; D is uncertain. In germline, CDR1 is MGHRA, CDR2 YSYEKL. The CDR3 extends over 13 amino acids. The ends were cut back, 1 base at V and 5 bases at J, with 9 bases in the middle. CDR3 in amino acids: CASSQGLGDEQYF. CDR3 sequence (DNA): TGCGCCAGCAGCCAAGGGCTAGGTGACGAGCAGTACTTC.

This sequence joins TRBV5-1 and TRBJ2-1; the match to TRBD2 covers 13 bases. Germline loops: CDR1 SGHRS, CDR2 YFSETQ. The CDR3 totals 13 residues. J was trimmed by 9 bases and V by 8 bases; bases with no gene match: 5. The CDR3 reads CASGLAGVGEQFF. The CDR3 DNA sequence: TGCGCCAGTGGACTAGCGGGGGTAGGTGAGCAGTTCTTC.

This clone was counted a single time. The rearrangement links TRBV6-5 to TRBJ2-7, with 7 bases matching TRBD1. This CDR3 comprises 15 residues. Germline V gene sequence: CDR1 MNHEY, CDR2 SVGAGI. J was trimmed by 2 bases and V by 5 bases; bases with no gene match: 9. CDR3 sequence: CASSSDRANTYEQYF. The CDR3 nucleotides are TGTGCCAGCAGTAGTGACAGGGCGAACACCTACGAGCAGTACTTC.